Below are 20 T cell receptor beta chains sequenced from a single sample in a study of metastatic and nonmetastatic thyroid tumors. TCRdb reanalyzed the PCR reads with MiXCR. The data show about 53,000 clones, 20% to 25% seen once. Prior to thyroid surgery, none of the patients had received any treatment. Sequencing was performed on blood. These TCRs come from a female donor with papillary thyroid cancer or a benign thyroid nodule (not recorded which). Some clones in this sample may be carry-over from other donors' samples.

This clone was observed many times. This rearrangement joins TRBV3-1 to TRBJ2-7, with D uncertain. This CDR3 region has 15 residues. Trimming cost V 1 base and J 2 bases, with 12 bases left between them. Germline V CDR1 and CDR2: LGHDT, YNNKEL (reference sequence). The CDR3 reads CASSQGWALPYEQYF. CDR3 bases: TGTGCCAGCAGCCAAGGTTGGGCTCTGCCCTACGAGCAGTACTTC.

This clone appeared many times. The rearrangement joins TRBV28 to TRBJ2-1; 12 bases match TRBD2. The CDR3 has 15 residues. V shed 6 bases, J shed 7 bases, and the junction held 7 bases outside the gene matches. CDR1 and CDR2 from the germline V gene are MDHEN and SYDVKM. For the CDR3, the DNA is TGTGCCAGCAGCCTAAGAGGACTAGCGGGGAATGAGCAGTTCTTC. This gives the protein CASSLRGLAGNEQFF.

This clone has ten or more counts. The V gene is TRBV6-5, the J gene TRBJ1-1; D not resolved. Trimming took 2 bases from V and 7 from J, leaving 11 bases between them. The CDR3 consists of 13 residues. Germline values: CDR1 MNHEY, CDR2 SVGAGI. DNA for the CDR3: TGTGCCAGCAGTTACAGGACCCAGCTTGAAGCTTTCTTT. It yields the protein CASSYRTQLEAFF.

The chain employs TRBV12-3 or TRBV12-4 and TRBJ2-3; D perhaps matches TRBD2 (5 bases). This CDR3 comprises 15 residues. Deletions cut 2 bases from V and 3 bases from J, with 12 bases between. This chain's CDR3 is CASSLLFGGTDTQYF. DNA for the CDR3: TGTGCCAGCAGTTTACTATTTGGAGGAACAGATACGCAGTATTTT.

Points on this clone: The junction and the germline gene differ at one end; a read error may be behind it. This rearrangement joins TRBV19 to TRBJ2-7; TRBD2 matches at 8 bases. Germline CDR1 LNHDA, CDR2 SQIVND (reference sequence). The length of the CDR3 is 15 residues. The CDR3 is CAISIAGTTPYEQYF. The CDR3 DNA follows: TGTGCCATTAGTATAGCGGGGACGACTCCCTACGAGCAGTACTTC.

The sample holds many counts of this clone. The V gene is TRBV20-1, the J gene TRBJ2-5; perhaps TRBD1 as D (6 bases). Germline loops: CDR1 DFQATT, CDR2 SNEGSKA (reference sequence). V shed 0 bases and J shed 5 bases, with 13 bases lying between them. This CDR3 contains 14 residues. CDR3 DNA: TGCAGTGCTAGAGATACCCAGGGGAAGGAGACCCAGTACTTC. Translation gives CSARDTQGKETQYF.

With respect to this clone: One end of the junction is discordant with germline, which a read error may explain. Written as DNA, the CDR3 is TGCAGTGCTTCATACCCGACATGCACAGATACTCAGTATTTT. It encodes CSASYPTCTDTQYF. The V call is TRBV20-1, the J call TRBJ2-3; D unclear. CDR1 is DFQATT, CDR2 SNEGSKA, per germline (reference sequence). This CDR3 is built from 14 residues.

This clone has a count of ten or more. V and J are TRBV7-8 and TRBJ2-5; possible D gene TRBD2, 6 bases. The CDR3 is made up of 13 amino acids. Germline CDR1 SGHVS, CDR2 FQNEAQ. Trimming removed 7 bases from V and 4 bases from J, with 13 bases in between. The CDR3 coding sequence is TGTGCCAGCATATTCCGGGGGACAGAGACCCAGTACTTC. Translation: CASIFRGTETQYF.

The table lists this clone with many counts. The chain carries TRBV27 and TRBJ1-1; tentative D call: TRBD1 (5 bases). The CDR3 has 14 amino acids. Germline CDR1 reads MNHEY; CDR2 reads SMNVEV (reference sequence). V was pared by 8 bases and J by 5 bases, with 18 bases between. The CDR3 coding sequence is TGTGCCAGCTCTCTCAGGGCCGGGCGTACTGAAGCTTTCTTT. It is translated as CASSLRAGRTEAFF.

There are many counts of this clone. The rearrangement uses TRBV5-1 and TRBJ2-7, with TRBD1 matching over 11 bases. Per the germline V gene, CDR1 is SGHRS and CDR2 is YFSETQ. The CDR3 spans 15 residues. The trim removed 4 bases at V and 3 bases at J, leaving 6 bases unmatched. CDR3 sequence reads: CASSPRTGGGYEQYF. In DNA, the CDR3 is TGCGCCAGCAGCCCCCGGACAGGGGGCGGCTACGAGCAGTACTTC. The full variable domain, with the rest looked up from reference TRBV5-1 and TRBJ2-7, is KAGVTQTPRYLIKTRGQQVTLSCSPISGHRSVSWYQQTPGQGLQFLFEYFSETQRNKGNFPGRFSGRQFSNSRSEMNVSTLELGDSALYLCASSPRTGGGYEQYFGPGTRLTVT.

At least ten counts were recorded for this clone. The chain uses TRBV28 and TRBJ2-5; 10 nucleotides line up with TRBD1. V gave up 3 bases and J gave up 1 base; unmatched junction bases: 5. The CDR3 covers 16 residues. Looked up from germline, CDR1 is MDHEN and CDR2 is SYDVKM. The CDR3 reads CASSFLGTGAQETQYF. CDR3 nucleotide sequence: TGTGCCAGCAGTTTCTTGGGGACAGGGGCCCAAGAGACCCAGTACTTC.

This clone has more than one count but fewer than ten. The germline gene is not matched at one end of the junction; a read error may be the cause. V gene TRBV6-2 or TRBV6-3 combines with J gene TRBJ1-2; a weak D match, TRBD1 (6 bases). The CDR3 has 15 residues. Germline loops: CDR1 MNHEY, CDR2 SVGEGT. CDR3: CASSSPLQGYYDYTF. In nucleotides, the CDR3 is TGTGCCAGCAGTTCCCCCCTACAGGGTTACTATGACTACACCTTC.

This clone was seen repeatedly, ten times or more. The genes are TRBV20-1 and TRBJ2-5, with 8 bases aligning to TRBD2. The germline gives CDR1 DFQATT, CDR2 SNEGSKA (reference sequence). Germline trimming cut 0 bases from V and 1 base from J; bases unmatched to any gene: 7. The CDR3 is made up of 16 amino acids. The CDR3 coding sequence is TGCAGTGCTAGAGATCCACGGGAGGGACCCCAAGAGACCCAGTACTTC. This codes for CSARDPREGPQETQYF.

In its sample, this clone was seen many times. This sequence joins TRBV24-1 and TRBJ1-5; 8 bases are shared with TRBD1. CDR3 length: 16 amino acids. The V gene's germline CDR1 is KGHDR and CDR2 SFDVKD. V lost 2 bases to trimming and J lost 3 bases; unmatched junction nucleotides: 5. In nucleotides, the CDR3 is TGTGCCACCAGTGATTGGACAGGGACCGACAATCAGCCCCAGCATTTT. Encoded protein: CATSDWTGTDNQPQHF.

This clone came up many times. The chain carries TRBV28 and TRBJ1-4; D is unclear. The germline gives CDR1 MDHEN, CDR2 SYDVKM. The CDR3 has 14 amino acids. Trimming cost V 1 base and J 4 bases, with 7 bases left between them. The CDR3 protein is CASSLSGLNEKLFF. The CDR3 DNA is TGTGCCAGCAGTTTATCAGGTCTTAATGAAAAACTGTTTTTT.

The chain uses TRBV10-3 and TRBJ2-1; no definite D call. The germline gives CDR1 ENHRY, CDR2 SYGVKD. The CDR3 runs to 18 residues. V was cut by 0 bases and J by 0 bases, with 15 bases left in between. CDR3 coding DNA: TGTGCCATCAGTGAGTCGAGTGTATGGAAAAGCTCCTACAATGAGCAGTTCTTC. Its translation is CAISESSVWKSSYNEQFF.

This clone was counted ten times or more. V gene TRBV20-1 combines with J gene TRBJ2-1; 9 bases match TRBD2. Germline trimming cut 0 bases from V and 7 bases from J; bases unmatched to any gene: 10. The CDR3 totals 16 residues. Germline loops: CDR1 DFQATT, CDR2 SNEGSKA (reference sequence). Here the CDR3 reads CSARDPASGDLNEQFF. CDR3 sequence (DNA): TGCAGTGCTAGAGATCCTGCTAGCGGGGATTTAAATGAGCAGTTCTTC.

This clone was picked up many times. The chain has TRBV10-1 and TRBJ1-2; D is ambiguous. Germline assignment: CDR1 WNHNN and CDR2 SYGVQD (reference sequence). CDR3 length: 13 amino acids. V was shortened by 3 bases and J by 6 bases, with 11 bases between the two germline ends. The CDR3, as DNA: TGCGCCAGCAGTGACCGCCGCTACGATGGCTACACCTTC. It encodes CASSDRRYDGYTF.

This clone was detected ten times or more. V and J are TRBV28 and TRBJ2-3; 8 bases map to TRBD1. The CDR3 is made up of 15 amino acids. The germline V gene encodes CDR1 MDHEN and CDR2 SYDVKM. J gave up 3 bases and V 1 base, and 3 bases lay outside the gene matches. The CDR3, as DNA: TGTGCCAGCAGTTTATCAGGGGGCAGGACAGATACGCAGTATTTT. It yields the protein CASSLSGGRTDTQYF. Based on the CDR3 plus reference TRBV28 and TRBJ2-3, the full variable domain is DVKVTQSSRYLVKRTGEKVFLECVQDMDHENMFWYRQDPGLGLRLIYFSYDVKMKEKGDIPEGYSVSREKKERFSLILESASTNQTSMYLCASSLSGGRTDTQYFGPGTRLTVL.

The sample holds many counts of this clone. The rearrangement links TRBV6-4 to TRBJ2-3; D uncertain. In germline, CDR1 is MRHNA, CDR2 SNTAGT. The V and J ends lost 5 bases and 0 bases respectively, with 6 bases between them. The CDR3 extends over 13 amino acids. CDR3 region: CASSRASTDTQYF. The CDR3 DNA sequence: TGTGCCAGCAGTAGGGCTAGCACAGATACGCAGTATTTT.